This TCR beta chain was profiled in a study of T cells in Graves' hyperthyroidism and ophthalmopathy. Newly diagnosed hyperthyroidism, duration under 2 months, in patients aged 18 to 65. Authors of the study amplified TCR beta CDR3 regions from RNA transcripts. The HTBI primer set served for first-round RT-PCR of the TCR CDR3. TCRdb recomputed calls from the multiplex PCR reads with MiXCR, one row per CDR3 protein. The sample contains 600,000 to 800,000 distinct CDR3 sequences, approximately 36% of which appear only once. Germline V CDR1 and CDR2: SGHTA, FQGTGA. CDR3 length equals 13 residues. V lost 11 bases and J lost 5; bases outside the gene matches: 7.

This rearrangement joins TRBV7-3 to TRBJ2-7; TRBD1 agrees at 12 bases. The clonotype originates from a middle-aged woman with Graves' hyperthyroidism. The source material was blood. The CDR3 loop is CAGGTGGLHEQYF. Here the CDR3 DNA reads TGTGCCGGTGGGACAGGGGGCTTACACGAGCAGTACTTC. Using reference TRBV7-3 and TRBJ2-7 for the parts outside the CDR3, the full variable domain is GAGVSQTPSNKVTEKGKYVELRCDPISGHTALYWYRQSLGQGPEFLIYFQGTGAADDSGLPNDRFFAVRPEGSVSTLKIQRTERGDSAVYLCAGGTGGLHEQYFGPGTRLTVT.